The rows below give T cell receptor beta chains drawn from one sample of a study of neoadjuvant anti-PD-1 for oral cavity cancer. Some clones are missing from TCRdb's copy, which holds only in-frame ones; the method was immunoSEQ multiplex PCR. The sample lists roughly 67,000 clones; more than 70% were seen once. Sequencing used PBMCs, obtained before nivolumab (anti-PD-1) treatment. The receptor source for this set is a person aged 40-85 years with oral cavity squamous cell carcinoma. Each CDR3 is given with its conserved first and last residue. D genes are given only for firm matches. Clone size is stated in some rows and not others, as once, few, many or a class when expanded.

size	D	V	J	CDR3	DNA
NA	NA	TRBV30	TRBJ1-1	CAWSVSGGTEAFF	TGTGCCTGGAGTGTTTCCGGCGGGACTGAAGCTTTCTTT
NA	TRBD1	TRBV6-6	TRBJ2-7	CASSMGTGGGEQYF	TGTGCCAGCAGTATGGGAACAGGGGGCGGCGAGCAGTACTTC
NA	TRBD2	TRBV9	TRBJ2-3	CASSVTASGGGLDTQYF	TGTGCCAGCAGCGTAACAGCCTCGGGGGGAGGATTGGATACGCAGTATTTT
NA	TRBD1	TRBV18	TRBJ1-1	CASSPRVNRQGMDWAFF	TGTGCCAGCTCACCCAGGGTGAACCGACAGGGTATGGATTGGGCTTTCTTT
NA	NA	TRBV7-2	TRBJ2-5	CASNPQGLAMETQYF	TGTGCCAGCAACCCGCAGGGGCTAGCGATGGAGACCCAGTACTTC
NA	NA	TRBV6-1	TRBJ2-7	CASSGLGTRGSYEQYF	TGTGCCAGCAGTGGACTCGGGACCCGGGGGTCCTACGAGCAGTACTTC
once	NA	TRBV5-1	TRBJ2-7	CASSLATPYEPYYEQYF	TGCGCCAGCAGCTTAGCGACACCTTATGAACCATACTACGAGCAGTACTTC
NA	TRBD1	TRBV9	TRBJ2-5	CASSVGNRGLEETQYF	TGTGCCAGCAGCGTAGGCAACAGGGGATTGGAGGAGACCCAGTACTTC
NA	TRBD1	TRBV4-1	TRBJ1-1	CASSQVRQGKNTEAFF	TGCGCCAGCAGCCAAGTAAGACAGGGGAAGAACACTGAAGCTTTCTTT
NA	NA	TRBV7-9	TRBJ1-3	CASSYTGLHSGNTIYF	TGTGCCAGCAGCTATACCGGGCTCCACTCTGGAAACACCATATATTTT
NA	NA	TRBV13	TRBJ1-1	CASSRGRGVATEAFF	TGTGCCAGCAGCCGAGGGAGAGGGGTGGCCACTGAAGCTTTCTTT
NA	NA	TRBV11-2	TRBJ1-2	CASSGLRGGIGDYTF	TGTGCCAGCAGCGGACTCCGGGGGGGAATAGGCGACTACACCTTC
NA	NA	TRBV10-3	TRBJ2-1	CAISESNPGPNNEQFF	TGTGCCATCAGTGAGTCGAATCCGGGACCCAATAATGAGCAGTTCTTC
NA	NA	TRBV29-1	TRBJ1-1	CSVVPGSANTEAFF	TGCAGCGTGGTTCCCGGGTCGGCGAACACTGAAGCTTTCTTT
NA	NA	TRBV5-1	TRBJ2-1	CASSLGQASYNEQFF	TGCGCCAGCAGCTTGGGACAGGCTAGCTACAATGAGCAGTTCTTC
NA	NA	TRBV19	TRBJ1-5	CASRPNRRVWNQPQHF	TGTGCCAGTAGACCAAACCGCAGGGTGTGGAATCAGCCCCAGCATTTT
NA	TRBD1	TRBV6-4	TRBJ2-5	CASSDSKGTGRIWGQETQYF	TGTGCCAGCAGTGACTCGAAAGGGACAGGGAGAATATGGGGTCAAGAGACCCAGTACTTC
few	TRBD1	TRBV11-2	TRBJ1-2	CASRNLQGARRGGYTF	TGTGCCAGCAGGAACCTACAGGGGGCGCGGAGGGGCGGCTACACCTTC